Listed below are T cell receptor beta chains from one sample, sequenced in a study of blood T cell repertoires in COVID-19. Measured with immunoSEQ multiplex PCR; TCRdb has only the in-frame clones, and not every one. The repertoire has 130,000 to 150,000 clones, 70% to 90% of them found once; the top ten carry under 15%. The sample consisted of peripheral blood. The receptors come from a man aged 60 to 69 with active or convalescent COVID-19. Each CDR3 is given with its conserved first and last residue. D genes are given only for firm matches. Clone size is given for some rows only: seen once, a few or many times, or a class if the clone is expanded.

CDR3: CASSRDSSGDFGYTF
DNA: TGTGCCAGCAGCCGCGACAGTTCTGGGGACTTTGGCTACACCTTC
size: NA
V: TRBV7-2
J: TRBJ1-2
D: NA

CDR3: CSVANQVGTNEKLFF
DNA: TGCAGCGTTGCGAACCAGGTTGGGACTAATGAAAAACTGTTTTTT
size: NA
V: TRBV29-1
J: TRBJ1-4
D: NA

CDR3: CASSPGNEKLFF
DNA: TGTGCCAGCAGCCCCGGTAATGAAAAACTGTTTTTT
size: NA
V: TRBV3-1/TRBV3-2
J: TRBJ1-4
D: NA

CDR3: CASSSPGHSSGPQHF
DNA: TGTGCCAGTAGTTCGCCGGGACACTCCAGCGGGCCCCAGCATTTT
size: NA
V: TRBV19
J: TRBJ1-5
D: NA

CDR3: CATSKVAGADTQYF
DNA: TGTGCCACCAGCAAAGTAGCGGGAGCAGATACGCAGTATTTT
size: NA
V: TRBV15
J: TRBJ2-3
D: TRBD2

CDR3: CASSLKLNPRDNSPLHF
DNA: TGCGCCAGCAGCTTGAAACTTAACCCCCGGGATAATTCACCCCTCCACTTT
size: few
V: TRBV5-1
J: TRBJ1-6
D: NA

CDR3: CASSTGLGQPQHF
DNA: TGTGCCAGCTCGACAGGGCTGGGACAGCCCCAGCATTTT
size: NA
V: TRBV18
J: TRBJ1-5
D: TRBD1

CDR3: CASSQGQGVTEAFF
DNA: TGCGCCAGCAGCCAGGGACAGGGGGTCACTGAAGCTTTCTTT
size: few
V: TRBV5-1
J: TRBJ1-1
D: TRBD1

CDR3: CASSPTLGGKETQYF
DNA: TGTGCCAGCAGCCCCACCCTAGGCGGGAAAGAGACCCAGTACTTC
size: NA
V: TRBV9
J: TRBJ2-5
D: NA

CDR3: CASSTRDRLYF
DNA: TGTGCCAGCTCAACCCGGGATCGCTTATATTTT
size: NA
V: TRBV18
J: TRBJ1-3
D: NA